Below, 14 T cell receptor beta chains from the same sample are listed, as sequenced in a study of shared clonotypes between healthy human individuals. Measured with immunoSEQ multiplex PCR; TCRdb has only the in-frame clones, and not every one. This table holds around 1.9 million clones, 93% found once. Positively selected for CCR7, the CD45RO-negative cells used as naive CD8 cells excluded terminally differentiated effector memory CD45RA+ cells. Material: naive CD8+ T cells from PBMCs. The source is a young man in good health. Some clones in this sample may be carry-over from other donors' samples.

This chain joins TRBV28 and TRBJ2-1, with a possible D match to TRBD2 (6 bases). Germline values: CDR1 MDHEN, CDR2 SYDVKM. The V gene lost 2 bases and the J gene lost 8 bases, with 13 bases spanning the gap. The CDR3 extends over 14 amino acids. The CDR3: CASSLRRESDEQFF. In nucleotides, the CDR3 is TGTGCCAGCAGTTTACGGCGGGAATCCGATGAGCAGTTCTTC. The full variable domain, with the rest looked up from reference TRBV28 and TRBJ2-1, is DVKVTQSSRYLVKRTGEKVFLECVQDMDHENMFWYRQDPGLGLRLIYFSYDVKMKEKGDIPEGYSVSREKKERFSLILESASTNQTSMYLCASSLRRESDEQFFGPGTRLTVL.

This rearrangement joins TRBV19 to TRBJ2-5, with D perhaps matching TRBD2 (6 bases). Germline CDR1 reads LNHDA; CDR2 reads SQIVND (reference sequence). V lost 3 bases and J 4 bases, leaving 15 bases between the germline ends. The CDR3 loop spans 15 amino acids. The CDR3 loop is CASSMEAGFRETQYF. The CDR3 DNA sequence: TGTGCCAGTAGTATGGAGGCGGGGTTCCGAGAGACCCAGTACTTC.

The CDR3 reads CASSYAAGNTIYF. In DNA form, the CDR3 reads TGTGCCAGCAGTTACGCTGCCGGAAACACCATATATTTT. This sequence joins TRBV6-5 and TRBJ1-3; D remains ambiguous. CDR1 and CDR2 (germline): MNHEY, SVGAGI. The V and J ends lost 2 bases and 4 bases respectively, with 6 bases between them. There are 13 residues in the CDR3.

In its sample, this clone was seen once. V is TRBV30 and J is TRBJ2-7, with D unresolved. V dropped 2 bases and J dropped 4 bases, with 9 bases sitting between them. CDR1 and CDR2 from the germline V gene are GTSNPN and SVGIG (reference sequence). The CDR3 is 12 amino acids. The CDR3 loop reads CAWSFDAYEQYF. The CDR3 DNA follows: TGTGCCTGGAGTTTCGACGCTTACGAGCAGTACTTC.

The chain recombines TRBV28 with TRBJ2-7, with TRBD1 matching over 8 bases. The CDR3 has 17 amino acids. The V gene's germline CDR1 is MDHEN and CDR2 SYDVKM. V shed 6 bases and J 7 bases; nucleotides not matched to a gene: 20. DNA of the CDR3: TGTGCCAGCAGCAAGTTTAACCCCGGGACAGGCGTGTGGGAGCAGTACTTC. Translated, it gives CASSKFNPGTGVWEQYF.

Written as DNA, the CDR3 is TGTGCCACCTCAGGCGAGGGGACCCCCAACACCGGGGAGCTGTTTTTT. The encoded protein is CATSGEGTPNTGELFF. The chain links TRBV7-9 to TRBJ2-2; the D call may be TRBD1 or TRBD2 (5 bases each). Per the germline V gene, CDR1 is SEHNR and CDR2 is FQNEAQ (reference sequence). The V and J ends lost 10 bases and 2 bases respectively, with 20 bases between them. This CDR3 is built from 16 residues.

For this clone: Other nucleotide sequences from this sample produce the same CDR3. V is TRBV7-9 and J is TRBJ2-7; D is ambiguous. CDR3 length: 12 amino acids. The germline V gene has CDR1 SEHNR and CDR2 FQNEAQ (reference sequence). The V and J ends lost 3 bases and 6 bases respectively, with 9 bases between them. The chain's CDR3 is CASSLAPAEQYF. The DNA for the CDR3 is TGTGCCAGCAGCTTGGCCCCTGCCGAGCAGTACTTC.

The chain has TRBV6-5 and TRBJ1-2, with a tentative D call TRBD1 (6 bases). The CDR3 has 14 amino acids. CDR1 MNHEY and CDR2 SVGAGI come from the germline V gene. The ends were cut back, 2 bases at V and 3 bases at J, with 10 bases in the middle. CDR3 coding DNA: TGTGCCAGCAGTTACGTTGCAGGGGACTATGGCTACACCTTC. Encoded protein: CASSYVAGDYGYTF.

V is TRBV28 and J is TRBJ1-1; tentative D call: TRBD1 (5 bases). V shed 5 bases and J shed 7 bases, with 14 bases lying between them. CDR1 and CDR2 from the germline V gene are MDHEN and SYDVKM. The CDR3 sequence is 13 residues long. The CDR3 here is CASSVQGAVEAFF. CDR3 coding DNA: TGTGCCAGCAGTGTCCAGGGCGCGGTTGAAGCTTTCTTT.

CDR3 coding DNA: TGTGCCAGCAGTGTCCGGACTAGCGGGAGCTCCTACAATGAGCAGTTCTTC. Protein product: CASSVRTSGSSYNEQFF. The rearrangement joins TRBV6-1 to TRBJ2-1; 13 bases are a match to TRBD2. J lost 0 bases, V lost 4 bases, and 3 bases had no gene match. The germline gives CDR1 MNHNS, CDR2 SASEGT. The CDR3 covers 17 residues.

The chain uses TRBV27 and TRBJ1-1; 8 bases align to TRBD1. V shed 3 bases and J 5 bases; nucleotides not matched to a gene: 14. The CDR3 has 17 amino acids. Germline CDR1 and CDR2: MNHEY and SMNVEV (reference sequence). This chain's CDR3 is CASSFRDRTVGGTEAFF. CDR3 nucleotide sequence: TGTGCCAGCAGTTTTAGGGACAGGACTGTGGGTGGAACTGAAGCTTTCTTT.

The rearrangement uses TRBV28 and TRBJ1-1, with 7 bases lining up with TRBD1. Germline V gene sequence: CDR1 MDHEN, CDR2 SYDVKM. This CDR3 has 15 residues. Unmatched junction bases numbered 12, after V lost 7 bases and J lost 4 bases. The CDR3 nucleotides read TGTGCCAGCACCCCGACAGGGCAGAGGGGCACTGAAGCTTTCTTT. It codes for CASTPTGQRGTEAFF.

The chain is built from TRBV11-2 and TRBJ2-1; TRBD1 matches 8 bases. The CDR3 consists of 15 residues. Germline V gives CDR1 SGHAT, CDR2 FQNNGV. J lost 10 bases, V lost 5 bases, and 13 bases had no gene match. The CDR3 protein is CASSLDRGASEEQFF. In DNA, the CDR3 is TGTGCCAGCAGCCTCGACAGGGGTGCGTCAGAGGAGCAGTTCTTC.

The chain joins TRBV27 to TRBJ2-3, with 11 bases lining up with TRBD1. Germline CDR1 is MNHEY and CDR2 is SMNVEV (reference sequence). V trimming: 2 bases; J trimming: 6 bases; junction bases outside the gene matches: 4. CDR3 length: 15 residues. The CDR3 bases are TGTGCCAGCAGTTTAGGACAGGGGGCGCATGATACGCAGTATTTT. It translates to CASSLGQGAHDTQYF.